The clone carrying this T cell receptor (beta chain) was seen a few times. Trimming left V 7 bases short and J 3 bases short, with 17 bases between. CDR1 and CDR2 from the germline V gene are MNHEY and SVGEGT. The CDR3 has 15 amino acids. TCRdb fed the RT-PCR reads into MiXCR, producing one record per CDR3 protein. The sample holds around 700,000 distinct CDR3 sequences, 14% seen once. The chain combines TRBV6-2 or TRBV6-3 with TRBJ2-3; D uncertain. The source of this sequence is a female donor in good health, serving as a healthy control. Sequenced sample: memory CD4+ T cells from blood. The CDR3, as DNA: TGTGCCAGCACCGGAGTACTAATAGGTACAGATACGCAGTATTTT. It encodes CASTGVLIGTDTQYF.